The 28 T cell receptor beta chains below all came from one sample that was sequenced in a study of circulating and synovial CD4+ cells in juvenile arthritis (dated by TCRdb to between 2014 and 2016). Library method: the immunoSEQ multiplex PCR assay. The source is immuneACCESS, and TCRdb retained only in-frame sequences with V and J called. Part of the clones is not carried over; for the studies checked, unresolved V genes explain less than half of this, and the remainder is unexplained. The sample table holds 2,200 or so clones, of which 91% were seen once. The top ten clonotypes cover 1.5% to 2% of the sample. Sample: HLA-DR+ CD4+ T cells from blood. The intended sense of this specimen's cell subset or site label: circulating pathogenic-like lymphocytes, sorted as HLA-DR+CD14-CD3+CD4+CD25low/- blood T cells. These receptors all come from a human donor with juvenile idiopathic arthritis.

The chain employs TRBV27 and TRBJ1-6; D is possibly TRBD1 (5 bases). The CDR3 spans 13 residues. V was pared by 11 bases and J by 13 bases, with 21 bases between. From germline, CDR1 is MNHEY and CDR2 SMNVEV (reference sequence). The CDR3 reads CAPRMQGGSPLHF. The DNA for the CDR3 is TGTGCCCCCCGAATGCAGGGCGGTTCCCCCCTCCACTTT.

V is TRBV14 and J is TRBJ1-3; weak D call: TRBD1 (6 bases). The CDR3 has 16 residues. The V and J ends lost 4 bases and 2 bases respectively, with 15 bases between them. Germline assignment: CDR1 SGHDN and CDR2 FVKESK. The CDR3 sequence: CASSPLGTTTGNTIYF. CDR3 in DNA: TGTGCCAGCAGCCCGCTCGGGACAACCACTGGAAACACCATATATTTT.

The rearrangement uses TRBV19 and TRBJ1-1, with D possibly TRBD1 on 6 matching bases. CDR3 size: 13 residues. Germline V CDR1 and CDR2: LNHDA, SQIVND (reference sequence). The V end lost 7 bases, the J end lost 4 bases, and 13 bases lay between the germline ends. The CDR3 loop reads CASKFAGVTEAFF. CDR3 nucleotide sequence: TGTGCCAGTAAATTTGCAGGGGTCACTGAAGCTTTCTTT.

The V and J genes are TRBV18 and TRBJ1-4, with TRBD1 as a possible D gene (5 bases). Trimming took off 0 bases at V and 3 bases at J, with 11 bases between the two ends. Looked up from germline, CDR1 is KGHSH and CDR2 is LQKENI. The CDR3 runs 16 residues. The CDR3 coding sequence is TGTGCCAGCTCACCACCGTCGGGGGGAGCTAATGAAAAACTGTTTTTT. It is translated as CASSPPSGGANEKLFF.

The chain employs TRBV7-2 and TRBJ2-6, with D perhaps TRBD1 (6 bases). V was cut by 1 base and J by 0 bases, with 13 bases left in between. The germline V gene has CDR1 SGHTA and CDR2 FQGNSA. This CDR3 has 18 amino acids. Here the CDR3 reads CASSLGGGTNSGANVLTF. The CDR3 region has the DNA TGTGCCAGCAGCTTAGGAGGGGGAACGAACTCTGGGGCCAACGTCCTGACTTTC. Complete variable domain (other parts from reference TRBV7-2 and TRBJ2-6): GAGVSQSPSNKVTEKGKDVELRCDPISGHTALYWYRQSLGQGLEFLIYFQGNSAPDKSGLPSDRFSAERTGGSVSTLTIQRTQQEDSAVYLCASSLGGGTNSGANVLTFGAGSRLTVL.

V usage is TRBV27 and J usage is TRBJ1-5; 10 nucleotides align to TRBD1. V dropped 8 bases and J dropped 5; count of bases not matched to a gene: 9. The germline V gene has CDR1 MNHEY and CDR2 SMNVEV (reference sequence). This CDR3 contains 15 residues. The CDR3 nucleotides read TGTGCCAGCGCCTCGTTAGGGACAGGGGATCAGCCCCAGCATTTT. Amino acid sequence: CASASLGTGDQPQHF.

This chain connects TRBV29-1 to TRBJ1-2; perhaps TRBD1 as D (5 bases). The V end was cut by 2 bases, the J end by 10 bases, with 11 bases between. CDR3 length: 11 amino acids. Germline CDR1 SQVTM, CDR2 ANQGSEA. The CDR3 coding sequence is TGCAGCGTTGAATATGCGGGGGTCTACACCTTC. Translated, it gives CSVEYAGVYTF.

This clone appeared a single time. This chain joins TRBV10-3 and TRBJ1-5; TRBD1 might be the D (5 bases). CDR1 ENHRY and CDR2 SYGVKD come from the germline V gene. The CDR3 covers 14 residues. The ends were cut back, 3 bases at V and 11 bases at J, with 17 bases in the middle. Here the CDR3 reads CAISESSGDGAQHF. CDR3 DNA sequence: TGTGCCATCAGTGAATCATCGGGGGATGGAGCCCAGCATTTT.

The chain recombines TRBV19 with TRBJ2-1; 8 nucleotides match TRBD2. The ends lost 1 base at V and 2 bases at J; junction bases unmatched: 4. This CDR3 is built from 16 residues. Germline V gene data show CDR1 as LNHDA and CDR2 as SQIVND (reference sequence). The CDR3 DNA follows: TGTGCCAGTAGTATAGTAGCGGGAACCACCTACAATGAGCAGTTCTTC. Its translation: CASSIVAGTTYNEQFF.

This chain uses TRBV9 with TRBJ2-7, with 9 bases aligning to TRBD2. This CDR3 has 15 residues. Germline CDR1 and CDR2: SGDLS and YYNGEE. J lost 0 bases, V lost 1 base, and 2 bases had no gene match. CDR3 in amino acids: CASSVLAGSSYEQYF. In DNA form, the CDR3 reads TGTGCCAGCAGCGTACTAGCGGGGAGCTCCTACGAGCAGTACTTC.

The CDR3 here is CASSGRTSGGYNEQFF. The CDR3 DNA is TGCGCCAGCAGCGGCCGGACTAGCGGGGGGTACAATGAGCAGTTCTTC. The chain has TRBV5-1 and TRBJ2-1, with TRBD2 identical over 14 bases. The length of the CDR3 is 16 residues. Germline V gene lookup returns CDR1 SGHRS and CDR2 YFSETQ. Germline trimming cut 4 bases from V and 4 bases from J; bases unmatched to any gene: 4.

The rearrangement joins TRBV5-1 to TRBJ1-1; TRBD1 might be the D (6 bases). The CDR3 sequence is 15 residues long. Germline CDR1 is SGHRS and CDR2 is YFSETQ. Between the trimmed V and J ends, which lost 5 bases and 8 bases, there was a span of 22 bases. The CDR3 sequence: CASRPLQGPEGEAFF. Here the CDR3 DNA reads TGCGCCAGCAGACCCCTACAGGGCCCCGAAGGCGAAGCTTTCTTT.

The V call is TRBV27, the J call TRBJ1-2, with D unresolved. This CDR3 is built from 14 residues. Trimming took off 4 bases at V and 2 bases at J, with 11 bases between the two ends. From germline, CDR1 is MNHEY and CDR2 SMNVEV (reference sequence). CDR3 sequence: CASSSQRENYGYTF. CDR3 DNA: TGTGCCAGCAGTTCTCAGCGGGAGAACTATGGCTACACCTTC.

The genes are TRBV4-1 and TRBJ2-3, with 14 bases matching TRBD2. The CDR3 runs to 18 residues. Germline V gene sequence: CDR1 MGHRA, CDR2 YSYEKL. The V gene end was trimmed by 0 bases and the J gene end by 6 bases; junction bases not matched to a gene: 8. CDR3 residues: CASSQDLGLAGGGDTQYF. The CDR3 DNA sequence: TGCGCCAGCAGCCAAGATCTAGGACTAGCGGGGGGCGGGGATACGCAGTATTTT.

J is TRBJ2-3 and V is TRBV5-4; D possibly corresponds to TRBD2 (5 bases). The CDR3 has 12 amino acids. Germline CDR1 is SGHNT and CDR2 is YYREEE (reference sequence). V was trimmed by 4 bases and J by 6 bases, leaving 9 bases between them. CDR3 DNA sequence: TGTGCCAGCAGCCCTCTAGCCGATACGCAGTATTTT. Protein sequence: CASSPLADTQYF. Filled out from reference TRBV5-4 and TRBJ2-3, the complete variable domain reads ETGVTQSPTHLIKTRGQQVTLRCSSQSGHNTVSWYQQALGQGPQFIFQYYREEENGRGNFPPRFSGLQFPNYSSELNVNALELDDSALYLCASSPLADTQYFGPGTRLTVL.

The CDR3 region is CASSLRSGNKTDTQYF. The CDR3 nucleotides are TGTGCCAGCAGCTTACGGTCAGGGAATAAGACAGATACGCAGTATTTT. V usage is TRBV7-9 and J usage is TRBJ2-3, with D perhaps matching TRBD1 (5 bases). The germline V gene encodes CDR1 SEHNR and CDR2 FQNEAQ (reference sequence). The CDR3 length is 16 residues. Trimming took off 2 bases at V and 3 bases at J, with 15 bases between the two ends.

The chain has TRBV30 and TRBJ2-1; possibly TRBD1 for D (6 bases). Trimming left V 3 bases short and J 9 bases short, with 12 bases between. CDR3 length: 12 residues. Per the germline V gene, CDR1 is GTSNPN and CDR2 is SVGIG (reference sequence). The CDR3 DNA is TGTGCCTGGAGCGCAGGGGTGGGTGAGCAGTTCTTC. As protein: CAWSAGVGEQFF. The full variable domain, completed using reference TRBV30 and TRBJ2-1, is SQTIHQWPATLVQPVGSPLSLECTVEGTSNPNLYWYRQAAGRGLQLLFYSVGIGQISSEVPQNLSASRPQDRQFILSSKKLLLSDSGFYLCAWSAGVGEQFFGPGTRLTVL.

CDR3 region: CASSMSGRAVNTQYF. The CDR3 coding sequence is TGTGCCAGTAGTATGAGCGGGAGGGCCGTTAATACGCAGTATTTT. The chain recombines TRBV19 with TRBJ2-3; 10 bases are a match to TRBD2. The CDR3 contains 15 residues. V lost 3 bases, J lost 7 bases, and 7 bases stayed unmatched. Germline V gives CDR1 LNHDA, CDR2 SQIVND (reference sequence).

J is TRBJ2-2 and V is TRBV5-1; 7 bases fit TRBD1. V trimming: 2 bases; J trimming: 5 bases; junction bases outside the gene matches: 9. This CDR3 comprises 16 residues. Germline CDR1 and CDR2: SGHRS and YFSETQ. The CDR3 DNA follows: TGCGCCAGCAGCTTAGGATCAGGGGGTGGAACCGGGGAGCTGTTTTTT. Translated, it gives CASSLGSGGGTGELFF.

This chain uses TRBV11-2 with TRBJ1-6, with D uncertain. This CDR3 has 12 residues. Germline V lookup: CDR1 SGHAT, CDR2 FQNNGV. Trimming removed 5 bases from V and 7 bases from J, with 6 bases in between. CDR3 bases: TGTGCCAGCAGCCCGGGGAATTCACCCCTCCACTTT. Translated: CASSPGNSPLHF.

The V and J genes are TRBV6-1 and TRBJ1-3; D is perhaps TRBD1 (5 bases). Germline assignment: CDR1 MNHNS and CDR2 SASEGT. Trimming removed 8 bases from V and 4 bases from J, with 18 bases in between. The CDR3 covers 15 residues. The CDR3 is CASFSPWGSGNTIYF. The CDR3 region has the DNA TGTGCCAGCTTCAGTCCCTGGGGCTCCGGAAACACCATATATTTT.

The gene calls are TRBV7-3 and TRBJ2-3; a possible D gene is TRBD1 (6 bases). Germline CDR1 SGHTA, CDR2 FQGTGA. Trimming took 0 bases from V and 9 from J, leaving 10 bases between them. This CDR3 has 13 residues. The CDR3 DNA reads as TGTGCCAGCAGCTTAACTGGGGGCCAAACGCAGTATTTT. This encodes CASSLTGGQTQYF.

The chain has TRBV28 and TRBJ1-2, with 8 bases that match TRBD1. Trimming removed 6 bases from V and 0 bases from J; junction bases left unmatched: 12. Germline V gives CDR1 MDHEN, CDR2 SYDVKM. The CDR3 runs to 17 residues. The CDR3 sequence is CASRPPGQVKANYGYTF. The CDR3 nucleotides read TGTGCCAGCAGACCCCCGGGACAGGTCAAAGCTAACTATGGCTACACCTTC.

CDR3 DNA sequence: TGTGCCAGCAGTTATAACCGAGACTCAATAAGATATGGCTACACCTTC. Translation: CASSYNRDSIRYGYTF. V is TRBV6-5 and J is TRBJ1-2; D gene uncertain. The germline gives CDR1 MNHEY, CDR2 SVGAGI. CDR3 length: 16 amino acids. V was shortened by 3 bases and J by 5 bases, with 19 bases between the two germline ends.

The CDR3, as DNA: TGTGCCAGCAATCGGGGAGGCCAAGAGACCCAGTACTTC. It is translated as CASNRGGQETQYF. The chain combines TRBV28 with TRBJ2-5; tentatively, D is TRBD2 (6 bases). The CDR3 spans 13 residues. In germline, CDR1 is MDHEN, CDR2 SYDVKM. V lost 7 bases and J 1 base, leaving 10 bases between the germline ends. The variable domain in full, completed from reference TRBV28 and TRBJ2-5, reads DVKVTQSSRYLVKRTGEKVFLECVQDMDHENMFWYRQDPGLGLRLIYFSYDVKMKEKGDIPEGYSVSREKKERFSLILESASTNQTSMYLCASNRGGQETQYFGPGTRLLVL.

The J gene is TRBJ2-7, the V gene TRBV5-6; TRBD1 aligns across 7 bases. CDR1 SGHDT and CDR2 YYEEEE come from the germline V gene. The J segment lost 6 bases and the V segment lost 4 bases, leaving 4 bases of the junction unmatched. The CDR3 is 12 amino acids. The CDR3 is CASSVTGSEQYF. The CDR3 bases are TGTGCCAGCAGCGTGACAGGGTCCGAGCAGTACTTC.

The V gene is TRBV13, the J gene TRBJ2-1; 10 bases agree with TRBD2. V lost 5 bases, J lost 5 bases, and 12 bases stayed unmatched. Per germline, CDR1 PRHDT and CDR2 FYEKMQ (reference sequence). The CDR3 length is 17 residues. The CDR3 region is CASSPGIWTSGNNEQFF. The DNA for the CDR3 is TGTGCCAGCAGCCCAGGGATCTGGACTAGCGGAAACAATGAGCAGTTCTTC.

The chain employs TRBV27 and TRBJ1-2; tentatively, D is TRBD1 (5 bases). Germline loops: CDR1 MNHEY, CDR2 SMNVEV (reference sequence). Trimming left V 6 bases short and J 7 bases short, with 15 bases between. The CDR3 is 13 amino acids. The CDR3: CASSARGTAGYTF. In nucleotides, the CDR3 is TGTGCCAGCAGCGCGCGGGGCACGGCTGGCTACACCTTC.